A selection of T cell receptor beta chains follows, all from one sample in a study of cytomegalovirus exposure and HLA in healthy donors. The table came from immunoSEQ multiplex PCR; TCRdb's copy has only in-frame clones and leaves some out. The sample yields about 140,000 clones, 78% seen once. The specimen was PBMCs. These TCRs come from a woman between 35 and 50 years old in good health and CMV-seropositive. Each CDR3 is given with its conserved first and last residue. A D gene is named only where the DNA matches it firmly. Expanded clones get a size class; other rows say once, few or many, or leave the size out.

few TRBJ2-1 TRBV18 TRBD1 CASSPSAGTGGREQFF TGTGCCAGCTCGCCTTCTGCCGGGACAGGGGGACGGGAGCAGTTCTTC
. TRBJ2-5 TRBV29-1 . CSVERQYF TGCAGCGTTGAACGGCAGTACTTC
few TRBJ2-4 TRBV11-3 TRBD1 CASSFGQGENIQYF TGTGCCAGCAGCTTTGGACAGGGGGAAAACATTCAGTACTTC
. TRBJ1-2 TRBV11-2 . CASSFQTDSYGYTF TGTGCCAGCAGCTTCCAAACGGACAGCTATGGCTACACCTTC
. TRBJ1-4 TRBV4-1 . CASSPHPGSATNEKLFF TGCGCCAGCAGCCCCCACCCCGGGAGTGCAACTAATGAAAAACTGTTTTTT
. TRBJ2-2 TRBV28 TRBD1 CASRPQGAGTGELFF TGTGCCAGCAGGCCCCAGGGGGCGGGTACCGGGGAGCTGTTTTTT
. TRBJ1-1 TRBV28 TRBD1 CASRNKQGRRMNTEAFF TGTGCCAGCAGGAATAAACAGGGGAGGAGGATGAACACTGAAGCTTTCTTT
. TRBJ2-1 TRBV5-6 . CASSLGGNEQFF TGTGCCAGCAGCTTGGGAGGCAATGAGCAGTTCTTC
once TRBJ1-1 TRBV2 . CASRKGREDTEAFF TGTGCCAGCAGGAAGGGCAGGGAGGACACTGAAGCTTTCTTT
. TRBJ2-7 TRBV7-6 . CASSPTQGYEQYF TGTGCCAGCAGCCCTACACAGGGCTACGAGCAGTACTTC
. TRBJ2-3 TRBV27 TRBD1 CASRLGTGTYTQYF TGTGCCAGCAGGCTCGGGACAGGCACATATACGCAGTATTTT
. TRBJ2-5 TRBV6-5 TRBD1 CASSLQGAQETQYF TGTGCCAGCAGTTTACAGGGGGCCCAAGAGACCCAGTACTTC
few TRBJ2-1 TRBV9 TRBD2 CASSPRLAPRLNEQFF TGTGCCAGCAGCCCCCGACTAGCTCCGCGCCTCAATGAGCAGTTCTTC
. TRBJ2-7 TRBV2 TRBD2 CASSDISGTYEQYF TGTGCCAGCAGTGATATTAGCGGGACCTACGAGCAGTACTTC
. TRBJ1-2 TRBV28 TRBD1 CASSLWGTGDGYTF TGTGCCAGCAGTTTATGGGGGACAGGGGATGGCTACACCTTC
. TRBJ2-5 TRBV18 TRBD1 CASSPVQGDGETQYF TGTGCCAGCTCACCCGTACAGGGGGACGGAGAGACCCAGTACTTC
. TRBJ2-1 TRBV11-3 . CASSLEGGSSYNEQFF TGTGCCAGCAGCTTAGAAGGCGGTAGCTCCTACAATGAGCAGTTCTTC
. TRBJ2-1 TRBV15 TRBD1 CATSQNPGTGGRNEQFF TGTGCCACCAGCCAAAACCCCGGGACAGGGGGACGCAATGAGCAGTTCTTC
. TRBJ2-7 TRBV6-1 . CASSSQGGEQYF TGTGCCAGCAGTTCTCAGGGGGGCGAGCAGTACTTC
. TRBJ1-1 TRBV10-3 TRBD1 CAISDLQGARTEAFF TGTGCCATCAGTGATTTACAGGGGGCGAGGACTGAAGCTTTCTTT
. TRBJ2-5 TRBV7-9 TRBD1 CASSRTGSETQYF TGTGCCAGCAGCCGGACAGGGAGCGAGACCCAGTACTTC
. TRBJ2-7 TRBV19 TRBD1 CASSVTGGLGLYEQYF TGTGCCAGTAGTGTAACAGGGGGTCTAGGTCTATACGAGCAGTACTTC
. TRBJ1-5 TRBV6-5 TRBD1 CASSAGQGGNQPQHF TGTGCCAGCAGTGCCGGACAGGGGGGCAATCAGCCCCAGCATTTT
. TRBJ1-2 TRBV30 TRBD1 CAWSVSRPGQGDVGYTF TGTGCCTGGAGTGTATCACGGCCCGGGCAGGGGGATGTTGGCTACACCTTC
. TRBJ2-3 TRBV19 . CASNRDTYTDTQYF TGTGCCAGTAACCGGGACACATACACAGATACGCAGTATTTT
. TRBJ2-5 TRBV7-2 TRBD2 CASTLAAGGYQETQYF TGTGCCAGCACCCTAGCAGCGGGAGGGTACCAAGAGACCCAGTACTTC
. TRBJ2-5 TRBV11-3 . CASSLGAEETQYF TGTGCCAGCAGCTTAGGGGCAGAAGAGACCCAGTACTTC
. TRBJ1-3 TRBV12-5 . CASGLAPQGNTIYF TGTGCTAGTGGTTTGGCCCCACAGGGAAACACCATATATTTT